The 25 T cell receptor beta chains listed next were all sequenced from one sample in a study of T cell responses to AZD1222 COVID-19 vaccine. Sequenced by immunoSEQ multiplex PCR; TCRdb stores in-frame clones only, minus some. The profile shows under 150,000 clones, 90% to 95% of them singletons. The source was peripheral blood, collected on day 0 of AZD1222 vaccination. The receptors originated from an adult in good health.

The genes are TRBV19 and TRBJ1-5, with D possibly matching TRBD1 (6 bases). V was shortened by 4 bases and J by 1 base, with 11 bases between the two germline ends. Germline V CDR1 and CDR2: LNHDA, SQIVND (reference sequence). CDR3 length: 15 residues. CDR3 residues: CASSRPGQSNQPQHF. The CDR3 DNA follows: TGTGCCAGTAGTAGGCCGGGACAAAGCAATCAGCCCCAGCATTTT.

The V gene is TRBV6-2 or TRBV6-3, the J gene TRBJ2-2; 7 nucleotides line up with TRBD1. There are 15 residues in the CDR3. Germline CDR1 MNHEY, CDR2 SVGEGT. The V segment lost 5 bases and the J segment 5 bases; nucleotides outside the gene matches: 8. CDR3 DNA sequence: TGTGCCAGCAGTCTTGAGGGGGCGCGGACCGGGGAGCTGTTTTTT. This gives the protein CASSLEGARTGELFF.

This clone was recorded only once. This sequence joins TRBV11-2 and TRBJ2-1, with D maybe TRBD2 (6 bases). This CDR3 has 12 residues. From germline, CDR1 is SGHAT and CDR2 FQNNGV. Trimming left V 6 bases short and J 7 bases short, with 10 bases between. The CDR3 DNA reads TGTGCCAGCAGTCGGAGGGGAAATGAGCAGTTCTTC. This codes for CASSRRGNEQFF. The full variable domain, its missing parts supplied by reference TRBV11-2 and TRBJ2-1, is EAGVAQSPRYKIIEKRQSVAFWCNPISGHATLYWYQQILGQGPKLLIQFQNNGVVDDSQLPKDRFSAERLKGVDSTLKIQPAKLEDSAVYLCASSRRGNEQFFGPGTRLTVL.

The chain recombines TRBV15 with TRBJ1-1; D is unclear. The CDR3 has 15 residues. The V end lost 0 bases, the J end lost 11 bases, and 19 bases lay between the germline ends. The germline CDR1 and CDR2 sequences are LNHNV and YYDKDF (reference sequence). For the CDR3, the DNA is TGTGCCACCAGCAGAGATAGGTGGATCTCCGGGCCGGCTTTCTTT. Translation: CATSRDRWISGPAFF.

The V and J genes are TRBV12-3 or TRBV12-4 and TRBJ1-2; 8 nucleotides match TRBD1. The CDR3 runs 13 residues. V lost 5 bases, J lost 5 bases, and 4 bases stayed unmatched. As DNA, the CDR3 is TGTGCCAGCAGTGTAGGACAGGGTTATGGCTACACCTTC. As protein: CASSVGQGYGYTF.

V gene TRBV9 combines with J gene TRBJ2-3, with 10 positions matching TRBD2. This CDR3 comprises 16 residues. CDR1 is SGDLS and CDR2 is YYNGEE in the germline V gene. The J segment lost 2 bases and the V segment lost 4 bases, leaving 7 bases of the junction unmatched. Here the CDR3 reads CASSPLAGANTDTQYF. The CDR3 region has the DNA TGTGCCAGCAGCCCCCTAGCGGGAGCGAACACAGATACGCAGTATTTT. The full variable domain, completed using reference TRBV9 and TRBJ2-3, is DSGVTQTPKHLITATGQRVTLRCSPRSGDLSVYWYQQSLDQGLQFLIQYYNGEERAKGNILERFSAQQFPDLHSELNLSSLELGDSALYFCASSPLAGANTDTQYFGPGTRLTVL.

This clone was observed a handful of times. The chain combines TRBV4-2 with TRBJ1-2; D might be TRBD1 (6 bases). CDR1 and CDR2 from the germline V gene are LGHNA and YNFKEQ. CDR3 length equals 16 residues. Deletions cut 0 bases from V and 8 bases from J, with 19 bases between. CDR3 in amino acids: CASSQDLQGPLEGYTF. The CDR3, as DNA: TGTGCCAGCAGCCAAGATCTACAGGGCCCTCTCGAGGGCTACACCTTC.

The V call is TRBV7-6, the J call TRBJ2-3; 13 nucleotides match TRBD2. V was pared by 4 bases and J by 0 bases, with 1 base of the junction left unmatched. Germline CDR1 SGHVS, CDR2 FNYEAQ. The CDR3 is made up of 16 amino acids. In DNA form, the CDR3 reads TGTGCCAGCAGCTGGGGACTAGCGGGGAGCACAGATACGCAGTATTTT. Protein: CASSWGLAGSTDTQYF.

The chain combines TRBV18 with TRBJ2-7; 10 nucleotides line up with TRBD2. CDR1 KGHSH and CDR2 LQKENI come from the germline V gene. V shed 1 base, J shed 4 bases, and the junction held 7 bases outside the gene matches. This CDR3 spans 16 amino acids. This CDR3 reads CASSPRGLADLYEQYF. The CDR3 region has the DNA TGTGCCAGCTCACCACGAGGACTAGCGGACCTGTACGAGCAGTACTTC.

This chain links TRBV7-9 with TRBJ1-1; D is unresolved. In germline, CDR1 is SEHNR, CDR2 FQNEAQ (reference sequence). The CDR3 covers 13 residues. Trimming pared 7 bases from V and 0 bases from J, leaving 9 bases between. Here the CDR3 reads CASTQSMNTEAFF. Here the CDR3 DNA reads TGTGCCAGCACCCAAAGCATGAACACTGAAGCTTTCTTT.

The chain employs TRBV30 and TRBJ1-2; D gene uncertain. The germline CDR1 and CDR2 sequences are GTSNPN and SVGIG (reference sequence). The ends were cut back, 7 bases at V and 3 bases at J, with 24 bases in the middle. The CDR3 loop spans 16 amino acids. The CDR3 region has the DNA TGTGCCTACCGCGGTAGGACGGTAGAGAATGACTATGGCTACACCTTC. Its protein is CAYRGRTVENDYGYTF.

The V gene is TRBV28, the J gene TRBJ2-1; the D gene is possibly TRBD1 (6 bases). Germline V CDR1 and CDR2: MDHEN, SYDVKM. CDR3 length: 15 residues. Trimming took 6 bases from V and 1 from J, leaving 13 bases between them. The CDR3 protein is CASSRDQGSYNEQFF. For the CDR3, the DNA is TGTGCCAGCAGCCGCGACCAGGGGTCCTACAATGAGCAGTTCTTC.

This clone has at least ten counts. In nucleotides, the CDR3 is TGTGCCAGCAGCTTTGGGACGGGACGGGACACAGATACGCAGTATTTT. Amino acids: CASSFGTGRDTDTQYF. The V gene is TRBV7-9, the J gene TRBJ2-3; either TRBD1 or TRBD2 may supply D (5 bases each). This CDR3 spans 16 amino acids. CDR1 is SEHNR and CDR2 is FQNEAQ in the germline V gene (reference sequence). V was clipped by 3 bases and J by 2 bases, with 15 bases between them.

CDR3 DNA: TGTGCCAGCAGCCAAATTCTGAACACTGAAGCTTTCTTT. This encodes CASSQILNTEAFF. The chain has TRBV4-2 and TRBJ1-1; D unresolved. The V end was cut by 2 bases, the J end by 0 bases, with 4 bases between. The CDR3 loop spans 13 amino acids. Per germline, CDR1 LGHNA and CDR2 YNFKEQ.

The chain joins TRBV7-3 to TRBJ2-1, with D uncertain. V shed 5 bases and J shed 6 bases, with 17 bases lying between them. This CDR3 is built from 15 residues. Germline lookup yields CDR1 SGHTA and CDR2 FQGTGA. Here the CDR3 DNA reads TGTGCCAGCAGCCCTAATAGTTTCTCTGTCAATGAGCAGTTCTTC. Protein sequence: CASSPNSFSVNEQFF.

The CDR3 loop is CSASNQGSGANVLTF. The CDR3 region has the DNA TGCAGTGCTAGTAATCAGGGCTCTGGGGCCAACGTCCTGACTTTC. V and J are TRBV20-1 and TRBJ2-6, with D possibly TRBD1 on 5 matching bases. The germline V gene encodes CDR1 DFQATT and CDR2 SNEGSKA (reference sequence). Trimming took off 3 bases at V and 0 bases at J, with 9 bases between the two ends. The CDR3 contains 15 residues.

The rearrangement uses TRBV4-1 and TRBJ1-3, with D perhaps TRBD1 (6 bases). The V and J ends lost 7 bases and 6 bases respectively, with 16 bases between them. CDR1 MGHRA and CDR2 YSYEKL come from the germline V gene. The CDR3 extends over 14 amino acids. CDR3 region: CASTTGIWENTIYF. CDR3 in DNA: TGCGCCAGCACAACAGGGATTTGGGAAAACACCATATATTTT.

CDR3 loop: CATSRGESQFF. In DNA, the CDR3 is TGTGCCACCAGCAGAGGAGAATCGCAGTTCTTC. The chain uses TRBV15 and TRBJ2-1, with no clear D. This CDR3 has 11 amino acids. Germline lookup yields CDR1 LNHNV and CDR2 YYDKDF (reference sequence). Between the trimmed V and J ends, which lost 1 base and 12 bases, there was a span of 7 bases.

In nucleotides, the CDR3 is TGTGCCAGTAGTATTGTTCTGGGCAATCAGCCCCAGCATTTT. Translation: CASSIVLGNQPQHF. V is TRBV19 and J is TRBJ1-5, with unresolved D. The germline gives CDR1 LNHDA, CDR2 SQIVND (reference sequence). This CDR3 has 14 residues. The V gene lost 3 bases and the J gene lost 2 bases, with 8 bases spanning the gap. Full variable domain (remainder filled in from reference TRBV19 and TRBJ1-5): DGGITQSPKYLFRKEGQNVTLSCEQNLNHDAMYWYRQDPGQGLRLIYYSQIVNDFQKGDIAEGYSVSREKKESFPLTVTSAQKNPTAFYLCASSIVLGNQPQHFGDGTRLSIL.

The chain uses TRBV6-5 and TRBJ2-7; 7 bases line up with TRBD2. V shed 6 bases, J shed 3 bases, and the junction held 8 bases outside the gene matches. Germline lookup yields CDR1 MNHEY and CDR2 SVGAGI. The CDR3 has 14 amino acids. The CDR3 here is CASRRERGYYEQYF. In DNA, the CDR3 is TGTGCCAGCAGAAGGGAGCGGGGATACTACGAGCAGTACTTC.

The table lists this clone with a few counts. The identical CDR3 is also encoded by other nucleotide sequences in the sample. The chain recombines TRBV5-1 with TRBJ2-2, with D maybe TRBD1 (6 bases). Germline V gives CDR1 SGHRS, CDR2 YFSETQ. CDR3 length equals 16 residues. V was pared by 2 bases and J by 1 base, with 12 bases between. CDR3 in DNA: TGCGCCAGCAGCTTACCAGGGGCTCTGAACACCGGGGAGCTGTTTTTT. This codes for CASSLPGALNTGELFF. Drawing the rest from reference TRBV5-1 and TRBJ2-2, the complete variable domain is KAGVTQTPRYLIKTRGQQVTLSCSPISGHRSVSWYQQTPGQGLQFLFEYFSETQRNKGNFPGRFSGRQFSNSRSEMNVSTLELGDSALYLCASSLPGALNTGELFFGEGSRLTVL.

The CDR3 reads CAWGARGQYSNQPQHF. The CDR3 nucleotides read TGTGCCTGGGGAGCCCGGGGGCAGTATAGCAATCAGCCCCAGCATTTT. The chain is built from TRBV30 and TRBJ1-5; TRBD1 might be the D (6 bases). Per the germline V gene, CDR1 is GTSNPN and CDR2 is SVGIG (reference sequence). There are 16 residues in the CDR3. Trimming left V 5 bases short and J 0 bases short, with 17 bases between. The full variable domain, its missing parts supplied by reference TRBV30 and TRBJ1-5, is SQTIHQWPATLVQPVGSPLSLECTVEGTSNPNLYWYRQAAGRGLQLLFYSVGIGQISSEVPQNLSASRPQDRQFILSSKKLLLSDSGFYLCAWGARGQYSNQPQHFGDGTRLSIL.

The CDR3 DNA sequence: TGTGCCAGCAGCTTAGGGGCTAGCGGGAGGTATGATACGCAGTATTTT. This translates into CASSLGASGRYDTQYF. The chain recombines TRBV7-9 with TRBJ2-3, with 11 positions matching TRBD2. V lost 1 base to trimming and J lost 6 bases; unmatched junction nucleotides: 6. In germline, CDR1 is SEHNR, CDR2 FQNEAQ (reference sequence). CDR3 length: 16 residues.

This clone has just one count. The chain joins TRBV5-1 to TRBJ1-4; tentative D call: TRBD1 (5 bases). Trimming stripped 5 bases from V and 7 bases from J, with 18 bases between. The CDR3 spans 15 residues. The germline gives CDR1 SGHRS, CDR2 YFSETQ. The CDR3 reads CASSNGQGGSEKLFF. Written as DNA, the CDR3 is TGCGCCAGCAGTAACGGCCAGGGTGGGAGTGAAAAACTGTTTTTT.

The chain has TRBV30 and TRBJ2-6; the match to TRBD2 covers 7 bases. Germline V CDR1 and CDR2: GTSNPN, SVGIG (reference sequence). Germline trimming cut 8 bases from V and 1 base from J; bases unmatched to any gene: 8. This CDR3 has 15 residues. CDR3 sequence reads: CARGRGGSGANVLTF. The CDR3 DNA is TGTGCCCGGGGACGGGGAGGGTCTGGGGCCAACGTCCTGACTTTC.